Below, 4 T cell receptor beta chains from the same sample are listed, as sequenced in a study of blood T cell repertoires in COVID-19. The method was immunoSEQ multiplex PCR; TCRdb's version includes in-frame clones alone and lacks a portion of them. The sample includes approximately 200,000 clones, roughly 80% of them seen just once. Sequencing was carried out using peripheral blood. Receptors originate from a woman aged 45-65 years with acute or convalescent COVID-19.

This clone has a count of ten or more. V and J are TRBV19 and TRBJ1-2; the match to TRBD1 covers 12 bases. J gave up 12 bases and V 9 bases, and 14 bases lay outside the gene matches. Germline loops: CDR1 LNHDA, CDR2 SQIVND (reference sequence). The CDR3 contains 14 residues. DNA for the CDR3: TGTGCCAGCCGGGCTCCGGGACAGGGGGCGCCGAACACCTTC. It encodes CASRAPGQGAPNTF.

As DNA, the CDR3 is TGCAGCGGATCGAACGGGCAGGGTCCCTATGGCTACACCTTC. Its protein is CSGSNGQGPYGYTF. This chain joins TRBV29-1 and TRBJ1-2, with TRBD1 as a possible D gene (5 bases). V was clipped by 7 bases and J by 4 bases, with 19 bases between them. CDR1 and CDR2 from the germline V gene are SQVTM and ANQGSEA. The CDR3 runs to 14 residues.

This sequence joins TRBV6-1 and TRBJ1-1; the D is unclear. V lost 1 base and J lost 3, with 12 bases in between. Germline V gene sequence: CDR1 MNHNS, CDR2 SASEGT. The CDR3 totals 15 residues. CDR3 in DNA: TGTGCCAGCAGTGAAGACGGCAGGCCGGACACTGAAGCTTTCTTT. Protein product: CASSEDGRPDTEAFF.

This chain joins TRBV6-1 and TRBJ1-2, with D perhaps TRBD1 (5 bases). From germline, CDR1 is MNHNS and CDR2 SASEGT. Trimming took 3 bases from V and 7 from J, leaving 15 bases between them. The CDR3 spans 14 residues. The DNA for the CDR3 is TGTGCCAGCAGTGAGCAGGGTTCCGTGAGTGGCTACACCTTC. Translation gives CASSEQGSVSGYTF.